This T cell receptor (beta chain) comes out of a study of early T cells in non-severe SARS-CoV-2 infection. Trimming removed 8 bases at V and 4 bases at J, with 12 bases between. The CDR3 loop spans 12 amino acids. Germline CDR1 reads MNHEY; CDR2 reads SVGEGT. Researchers tagged individual cDNA molecules with unique molecular identifiers. Via MiXCR, TCRdb re-called the 5' RACE reads, giving one row per CDR3 protein. The table shows about 50,000 distinct CDR3 sequences, with about 6% occurring only once. The rearrangement uses TRBV6-2 or TRBV6-3 and TRBJ2-7; the D gene is possibly TRBD1 (5 bases). The TCR was taken from an adult who was a healthcare worker with PCR-confirmed SARS-CoV-2 infection or an uninfected control (not recorded which). The input for sequencing was whole blood, taken at baseline. CDR3 amino acids: CASLRVGYEQYF. The CDR3, as DNA: TGTGCCAGCCTCAGGGTCGGGTACGAGCAGTACTTC.